This T cell receptor beta chain is drawn from a study of persistence of HIV-infected CD4 T cells. Study-level points and caveats: TCR analyses could not target the rare provirus-carrying CMV-responding cells. CMV- and Gag-responding cells had lower TCRbeta richness than CD3/CD28-responding cells.

On this clone: Its target is unknown.

This was the immunoSEQ version 4 assay in survey mode. Clones were sequenced by immunoSEQ multiplex PCR, and TCRdb holds only the in-frame ones, with some missing. The profile covers 35,000 to 40,000 clones, with roughly 86% appearing a single time and approximately 1.3% taken by the ten largest. Per the germline V gene, CDR1 is KGHSH and CDR2 is LQKENI. The CDR3 runs to 12 residues. The V and J ends lost 3 bases and 5 bases respectively, with 8 bases between them. Anti-CD3/anti-CD28 beads served as a nonspecific positive control stimulus. Responding CD4+ T cells were sorted by upregulation of both CD40 ligand and CD69. Donors had undetectable plasma HIV-1 RNA, under 50 copies/mL, for 4+ years. Before stimulation, PBMCs underwent CD8+ T cell depletion.

This clonotype originated in an adult man with HIV who was CMV-seropositive. The source was CD4+ T cells sorted from PBMCs after roughly 17-hour stimulation, collected from a patient who received antiretroviral therapy. The gene calls are TRBV18 and TRBJ2-7, with no clear D. The CDR3 spells CASSPTVHEQYF. The DNA for the CDR3 is TGTGCCAGCTCACCTACCGTTCACGAGCAGTACTTC.